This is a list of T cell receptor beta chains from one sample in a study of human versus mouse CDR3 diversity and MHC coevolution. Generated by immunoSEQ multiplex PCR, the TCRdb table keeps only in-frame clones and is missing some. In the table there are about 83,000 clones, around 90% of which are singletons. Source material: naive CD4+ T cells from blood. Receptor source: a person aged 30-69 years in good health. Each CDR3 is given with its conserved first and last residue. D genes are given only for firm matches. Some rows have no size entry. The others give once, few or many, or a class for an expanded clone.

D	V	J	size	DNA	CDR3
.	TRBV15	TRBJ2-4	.	TGTGCCACCAGCAGACCGGGACTGAGTGAAAACATTCAGTACTTC	CATSRPGLSENIQYF
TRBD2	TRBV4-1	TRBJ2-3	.	TGCGCCAGCAGCCAAGATTGGACTAGCGGGGGGGCCGGGAGAACAGATACGCAGTATTTT	CASSQDWTSGGAGRTDTQYF
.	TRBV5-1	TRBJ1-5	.	TGCGCCAGCAGCTTGGGACAGATGGGGCAGCCCCAGCATTTT	CASSLGQMGQPQHF
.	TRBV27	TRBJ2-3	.	TGTGCCAGCAGCCCCGGTCAGCTTCTAGTCGCAGATACGCAGTATTTT	CASSPGQLLVADTQYF
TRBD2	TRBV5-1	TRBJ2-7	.	TGCGCCAGCAGCTCCTCGGGAGGGCCACAGAACGAGCAGTACTTC	CASSSSGGPQNEQYF
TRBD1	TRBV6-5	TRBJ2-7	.	TGTGCCAGCAGTTTTTCCCGGGACAGCTACGAGCAGTACTTC	CASSFSRDSYEQYF
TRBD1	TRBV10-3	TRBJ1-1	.	TGTGCCATCAGAGGACAGGGAGATACCACTGAAGCTTTCTTT	CAIRGQGDTTEAFF
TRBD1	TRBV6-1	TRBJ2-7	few	TGTGCCAGCAGTGAAGGGACAGGGGTAATGAACGAGCAGTACTTC	CASSEGTGVMNEQYF
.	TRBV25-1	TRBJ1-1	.	TGTGCCAGCAGTGACCAAGTATTAAGTAGGAACACTGAAGCTTTCTTT	CASSDQVLSRNTEAFF
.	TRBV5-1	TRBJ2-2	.	TGCGCCAGCACGACAGGGAACACCGGGGAGCTGTTTTTT	CASTTGNTGELFF
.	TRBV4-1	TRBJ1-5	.	TGCGCCAGCAGTCATCCCCCCGGGAGTAGCAATCAGCCCCAGCATTTT	CASSHPPGSSNQPQHF
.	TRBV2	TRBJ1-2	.	TGTGCCAGCAGTGGAGACAGAGCCTTCTATGGCTACACCTTC	CASSGDRAFYGYTF
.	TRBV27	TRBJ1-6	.	TGTGCCAGCAGTTTCGAGAGGGCTGGGAATTCACCCCTCCACTTT	CASSFERAGNSPLHF
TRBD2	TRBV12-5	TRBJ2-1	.	TGTGCTAGTGGTTTTGAGCGGGGGGGCGCCTACAATGAGCAGTTCTTC	CASGFERGGAYNEQFF
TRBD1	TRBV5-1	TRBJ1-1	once	TGCGCCAGCAGCTTCTCCGGACAGGCGAACACTGAAGCTTTCTTT	CASSFSGQANTEAFF
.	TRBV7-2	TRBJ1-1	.	TGTGCCAGCAGCCAACAAGGACAGCGCACTGAAGCTTTCTTT	CASSQQGQRTEAFF
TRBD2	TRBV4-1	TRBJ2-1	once	TGCGCCAGCAGCCCAGCTAGCGGGGGGCCGAGGGAGCAGTTCTTC	CASSPASGGPREQFF
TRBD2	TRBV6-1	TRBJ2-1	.	TGTGCCAGCGGGGGTCTGGCGGGAGAGAACAATGAGCAGTTCTTC	CASGGLAGENNEQFF
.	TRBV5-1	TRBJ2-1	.	TGCGCCAGCCAGCCAGCAGGAAATTCCTACAATGAGCAGTTCTTC	CASQPAGNSYNEQFF
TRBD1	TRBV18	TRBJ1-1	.	TGTGCCAGCTCACCGGGACAGGGAGAGACTGAAGCTTTCTTT	CASSPGQGETEAFF
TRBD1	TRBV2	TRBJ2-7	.	TGTGCCAGCAGTGAAATTGGACAGGATTTTCTCGAGCAGTACTTC	CASSEIGQDFLEQYF
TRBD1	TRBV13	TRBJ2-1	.	TGTGCCAGCAGCTCCCTATATGGGGGAGCCGGGACAGGGGTCCCGTATGAGCAGTTCTTC	CASSSLYGGAGTGVPYEQFF
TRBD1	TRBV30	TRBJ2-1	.	TGTGCCTGGAGTGTGGGACAGGGGGCCCTCAATGAGCAGTTCTTC	CAWSVGQGALNEQFF
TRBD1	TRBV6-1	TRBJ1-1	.	TGTGCCAGCATACGGACAGGGGACGCTTTCTTT	CASIRTGDAFF
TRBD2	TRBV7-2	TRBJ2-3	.	TGTGCCAGCAGCTTACTCGGGACTAGAAGCACAGATACGCAGTATTTT	CASSLLGTRSTDTQYF